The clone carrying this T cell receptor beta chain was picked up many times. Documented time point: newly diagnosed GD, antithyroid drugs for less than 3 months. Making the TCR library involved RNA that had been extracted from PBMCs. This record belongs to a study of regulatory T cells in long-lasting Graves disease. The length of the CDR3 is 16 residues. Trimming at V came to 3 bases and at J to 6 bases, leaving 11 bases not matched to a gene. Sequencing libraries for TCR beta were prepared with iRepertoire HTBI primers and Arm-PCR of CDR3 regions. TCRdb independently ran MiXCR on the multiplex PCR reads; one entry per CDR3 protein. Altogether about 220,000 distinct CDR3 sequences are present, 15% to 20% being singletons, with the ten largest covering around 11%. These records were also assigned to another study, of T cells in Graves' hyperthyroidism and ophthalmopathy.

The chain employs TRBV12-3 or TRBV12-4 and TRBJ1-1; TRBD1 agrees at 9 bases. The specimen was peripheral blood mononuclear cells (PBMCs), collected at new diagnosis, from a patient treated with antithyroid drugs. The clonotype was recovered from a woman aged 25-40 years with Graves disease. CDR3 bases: TGTGCCAGCAGTTTCCGCCGGGGACAGGGACCGCCTGAAGCTTTCTTT. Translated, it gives CASSFRRGQGPPEAFF.